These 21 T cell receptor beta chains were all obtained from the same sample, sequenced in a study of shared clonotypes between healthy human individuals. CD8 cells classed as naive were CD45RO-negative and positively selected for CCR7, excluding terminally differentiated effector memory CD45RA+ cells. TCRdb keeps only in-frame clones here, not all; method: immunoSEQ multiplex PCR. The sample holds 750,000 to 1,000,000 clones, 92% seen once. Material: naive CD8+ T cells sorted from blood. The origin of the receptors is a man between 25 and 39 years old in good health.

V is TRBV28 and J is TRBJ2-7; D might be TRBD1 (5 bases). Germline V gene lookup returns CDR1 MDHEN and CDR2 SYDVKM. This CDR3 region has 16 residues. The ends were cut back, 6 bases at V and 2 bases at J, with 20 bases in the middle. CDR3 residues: CASSPIWGGYAYEQYF. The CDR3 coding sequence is TGTGCCAGCAGCCCGATTTGGGGCGGTTACGCCTACGAGCAGTACTTC. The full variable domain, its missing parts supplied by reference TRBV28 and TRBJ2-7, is DVKVTQSSRYLVKRTGEKVFLECVQDMDHENMFWYRQDPGLGLRLIYFSYDVKMKEKGDIPEGYSVSREKKERFSLILESASTNQTSMYLCASSPIWGGYAYEQYFGPGTRLTVT.

The CDR3 nucleotides read TGTGCCAGCAGCGAGCCCCAGAGACTAGCGGGAGGAGTAAATGAGCAGTTCTTC. Translated, it gives CASSEPQRLAGGVNEQFF. The chain joins TRBV7-9 to TRBJ2-1; 13 nucleotides agree with TRBD2. Per the germline V gene, CDR1 is SEHNR and CDR2 is FQNEAQ (reference sequence). CDR3 size: 18 residues. Trimming at V came to 5 bases and at J to 7 bases, leaving 14 bases not matched to a gene.

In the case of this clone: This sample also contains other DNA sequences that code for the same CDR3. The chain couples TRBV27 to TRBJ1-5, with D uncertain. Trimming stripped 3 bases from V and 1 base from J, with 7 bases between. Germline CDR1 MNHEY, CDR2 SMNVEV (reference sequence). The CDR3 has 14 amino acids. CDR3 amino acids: CASSFLGSNQPQHF. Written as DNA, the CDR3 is TGTGCCAGCAGTTTTTTGGGAAGCAATCAGCCCCAGCATTTT.

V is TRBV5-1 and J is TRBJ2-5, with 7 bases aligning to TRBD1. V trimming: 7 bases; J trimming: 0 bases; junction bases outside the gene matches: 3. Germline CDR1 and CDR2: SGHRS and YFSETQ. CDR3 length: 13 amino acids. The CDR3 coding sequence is TGCGCCAGCCGGGACAGTCACCAAGAGACCCAGTACTTC. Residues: CASRDSHQETQYF.

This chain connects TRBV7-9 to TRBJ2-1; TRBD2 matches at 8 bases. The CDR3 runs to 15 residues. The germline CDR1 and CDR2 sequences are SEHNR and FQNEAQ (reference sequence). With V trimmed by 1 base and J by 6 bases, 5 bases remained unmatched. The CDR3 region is CASSLVGGRPNEQFF. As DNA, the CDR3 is TGTGCCAGCAGCTTAGTCGGCGGGAGGCCCAATGAGCAGTTCTTC.

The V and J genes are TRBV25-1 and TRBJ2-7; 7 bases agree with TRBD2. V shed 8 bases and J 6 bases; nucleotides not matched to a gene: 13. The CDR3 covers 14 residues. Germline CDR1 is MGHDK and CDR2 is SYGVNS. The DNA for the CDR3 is TGTGCCAGCCGGCCCGCGGGAGCTCGATCCGAGCAGTACTTC. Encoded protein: CASRPAGARSEQYF.

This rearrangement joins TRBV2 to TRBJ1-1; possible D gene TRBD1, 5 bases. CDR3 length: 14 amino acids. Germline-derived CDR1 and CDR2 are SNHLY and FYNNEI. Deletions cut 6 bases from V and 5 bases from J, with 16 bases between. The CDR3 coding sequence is TGTGCCAGCAGGGCCTCCGGGGGAGTAACTGAAGCTTTCTTT. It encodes CASRASGGVTEAFF.

The CDR3 is CASRPRGGGVDQPQHF. The CDR3 DNA reads TGTGCCAGCAGACCAAGGGGAGGGGGCGTGGATCAGCCCCAGCATTTT. This chain uses TRBV6-4 with TRBJ1-5; TRBD1 matches at 7 bases. The CDR3 is made up of 16 amino acids. Germline lookup yields CDR1 MRHNA and CDR2 SNTAGT. The ends lost 6 bases at V and 5 bases at J; junction bases unmatched: 13.

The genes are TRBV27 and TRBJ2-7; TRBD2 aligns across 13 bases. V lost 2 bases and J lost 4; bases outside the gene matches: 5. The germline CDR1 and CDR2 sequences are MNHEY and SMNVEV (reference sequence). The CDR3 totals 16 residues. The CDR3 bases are TGTGCCAGCAGTTTACGGACTAGCGGGAGTTTTTACGAGCAGTACTTC. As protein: CASSLRTSGSFYEQYF.

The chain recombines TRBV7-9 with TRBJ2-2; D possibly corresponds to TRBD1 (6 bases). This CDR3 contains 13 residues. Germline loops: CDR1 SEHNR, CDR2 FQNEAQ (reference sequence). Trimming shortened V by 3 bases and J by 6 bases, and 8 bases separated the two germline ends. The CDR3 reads CASSFTGPGELFF. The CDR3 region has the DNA TGTGCCAGCAGCTTTACAGGGCCCGGGGAGCTGTTTTTT.

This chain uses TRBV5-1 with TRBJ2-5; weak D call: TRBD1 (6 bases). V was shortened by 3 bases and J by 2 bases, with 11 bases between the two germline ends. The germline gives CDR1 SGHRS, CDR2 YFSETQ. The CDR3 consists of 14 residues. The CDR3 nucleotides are TGCGCCAGCAGCTGGTGGACAGCTCAAGAGACCCAGTACTTC. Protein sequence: CASSWWTAQETQYF.

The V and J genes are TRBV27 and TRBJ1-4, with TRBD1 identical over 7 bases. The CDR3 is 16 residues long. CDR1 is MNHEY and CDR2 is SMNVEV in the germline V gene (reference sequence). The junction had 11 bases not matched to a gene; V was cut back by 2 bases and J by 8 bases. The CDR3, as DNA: TGTGCCAGCAGTTTACTGGGGGAACAGGGGAACGAAAAACTGTTTTTT. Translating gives CASSLLGEQGNEKLFF.

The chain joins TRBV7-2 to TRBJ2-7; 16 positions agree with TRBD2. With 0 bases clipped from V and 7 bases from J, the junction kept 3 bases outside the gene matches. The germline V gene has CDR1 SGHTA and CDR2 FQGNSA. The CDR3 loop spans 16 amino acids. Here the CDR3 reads CASSLAPGLAGGEQYF. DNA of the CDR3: TGTGCCAGCAGCTTAGCCCCGGGACTAGCGGGAGGGGAGCAGTACTTC.

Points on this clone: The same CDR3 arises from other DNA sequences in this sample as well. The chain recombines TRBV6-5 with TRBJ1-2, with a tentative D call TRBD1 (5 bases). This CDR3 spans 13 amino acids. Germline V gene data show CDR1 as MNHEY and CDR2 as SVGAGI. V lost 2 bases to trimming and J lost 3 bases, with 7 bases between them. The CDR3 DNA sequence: TGTGCCAGCAGTTACCCGGGGGACTATGGCTACACCTTC. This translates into CASSYPGDYGYTF.

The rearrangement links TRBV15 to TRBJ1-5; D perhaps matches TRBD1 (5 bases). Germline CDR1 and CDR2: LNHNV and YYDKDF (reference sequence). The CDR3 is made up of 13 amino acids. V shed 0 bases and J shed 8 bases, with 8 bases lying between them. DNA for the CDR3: TGTGCCACCAGCAGAGATCGGGGGAAGCCCCAGCATTTT. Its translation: CATSRDRGKPQHF.

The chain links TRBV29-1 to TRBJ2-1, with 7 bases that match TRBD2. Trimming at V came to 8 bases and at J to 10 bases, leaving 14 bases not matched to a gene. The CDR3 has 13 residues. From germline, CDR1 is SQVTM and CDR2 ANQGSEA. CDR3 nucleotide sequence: TGCAGCTCTGATCTAGCGGAGTCCGGGGAGCAGTTCTTC. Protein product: CSSDLAESGEQFF.

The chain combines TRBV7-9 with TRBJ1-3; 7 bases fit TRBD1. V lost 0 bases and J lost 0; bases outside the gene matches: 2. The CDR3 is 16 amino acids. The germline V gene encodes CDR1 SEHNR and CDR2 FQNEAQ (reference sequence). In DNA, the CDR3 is TGTGCCAGCAGCTTAGCGGGACAGTACTCTGGAAACACCATATATTTT. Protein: CASSLAGQYSGNTIYF.

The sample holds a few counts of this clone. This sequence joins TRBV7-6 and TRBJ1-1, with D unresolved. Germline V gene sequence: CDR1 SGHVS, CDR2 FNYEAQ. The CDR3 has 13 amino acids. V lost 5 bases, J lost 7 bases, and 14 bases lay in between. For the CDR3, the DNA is TGTGCCAGCAGCCTGGAGCAATCTCTTGAAGCTTTCTTT. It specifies CASSLEQSLEAFF.

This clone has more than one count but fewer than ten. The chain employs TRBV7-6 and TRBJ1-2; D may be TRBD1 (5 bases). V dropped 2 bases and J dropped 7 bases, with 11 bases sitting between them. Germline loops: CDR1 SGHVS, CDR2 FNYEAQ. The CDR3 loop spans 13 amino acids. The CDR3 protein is CASSLQGRPGYTF. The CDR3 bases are TGTGCCAGCAGCTTACAGGGACGTCCTGGCTACACCTTC.

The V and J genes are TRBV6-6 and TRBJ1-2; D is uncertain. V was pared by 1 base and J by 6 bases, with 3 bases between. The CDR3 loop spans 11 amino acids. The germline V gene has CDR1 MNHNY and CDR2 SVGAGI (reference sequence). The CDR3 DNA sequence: TGTGCCAGCAGTTACTTTGATGGCTACACCTTC. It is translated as CASSYFDGYTF.

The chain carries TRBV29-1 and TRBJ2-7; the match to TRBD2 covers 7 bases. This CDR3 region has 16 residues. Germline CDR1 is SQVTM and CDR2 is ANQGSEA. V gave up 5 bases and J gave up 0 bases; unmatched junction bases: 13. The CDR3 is CSVKGSPSGISYEQYF. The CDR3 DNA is TGCAGCGTTAAAGGATCGCCTAGCGGTATCTCCTACGAGCAGTACTTC.